This record looks at one TCR beta chain sequence and its context. Its antigen is not known. The CDR3 contains 17 residues. Germline trimming cut 0 bases from V and 2 bases from J; bases unmatched to any gene: 2. Germline assignment: CDR1 SGHRS and CDR2 YFSETQ. This entry comes from a study of T-cell reconstitution after alpha-beta-depleted transplantation in children. A TCRbeta library incorporating unique molecular identifiers was prepared. TCRdb called the PCR reads again in MiXCR, with one record for every CDR3 protein. Of 200,000 to 300,000 distinct CDR3 sequences listed, roughly a quarter are singletons. Findings and caveats of the study: The study traced high day-60 TCRbeta diversity in some patients to surviving recipient T cells and thymic progenitors. After one year, T-cell counts and TCRbeta diversity mostly came from new T cells. Several hundred expanded graft clones reportedly supplied alpha-beta T cells about two months after transplant.

The gene calls are TRBV5-1 and TRBJ2-5; the match to TRBD2 covers 15 bases. The sequenced sample was PBMCs, mostly from graft donor cells, obtained 360 days after TCRalphabeta/CD19-depleted stem cell transplant. This sequence was found in a female patient aged 2-9 years who had a stem cell transplant for congenital amegakaryocytic thrombocytopenia, so the T cells may come from the graft donor. CDR3 nucleotide sequence: TGCGCCAGCAGCTTGGGTGGACTAGCGGGGGGGCAAGAGACCCAGTACTTC. Its translation: CASSLGGLAGGQETQYF.